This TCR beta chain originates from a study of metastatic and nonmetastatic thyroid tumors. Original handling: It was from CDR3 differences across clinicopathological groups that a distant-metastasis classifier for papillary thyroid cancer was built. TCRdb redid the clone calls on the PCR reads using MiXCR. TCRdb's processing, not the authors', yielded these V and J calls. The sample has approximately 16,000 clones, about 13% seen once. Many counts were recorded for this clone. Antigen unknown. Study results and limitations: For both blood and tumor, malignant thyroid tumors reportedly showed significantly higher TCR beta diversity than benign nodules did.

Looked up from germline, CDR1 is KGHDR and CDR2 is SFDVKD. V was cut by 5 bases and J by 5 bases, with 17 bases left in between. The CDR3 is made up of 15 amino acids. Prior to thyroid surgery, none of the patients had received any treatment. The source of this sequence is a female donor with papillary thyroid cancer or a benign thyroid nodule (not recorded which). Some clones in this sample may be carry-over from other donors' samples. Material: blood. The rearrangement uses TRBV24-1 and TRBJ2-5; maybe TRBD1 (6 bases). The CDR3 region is CATSAPGQGWETQYF. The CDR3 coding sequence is TGTGCCACCAGTGCCCCCGGGCAGGGGTGGGAGACCCAGTACTTC.